This paragraph reports one T cell receptor beta chain. Its antigen is as yet unknown. Deletions cut 4 bases from V and 5 bases from J, with 15 bases between. CDR3 length: 14 residues. Germline assignment: CDR1 SGHNT and CDR2 YYREEE (reference sequence). This PCR relied on a set of 60 Vbeta primers and 13 Jbeta primers. Clones were read by immunoSEQ multiplex PCR, and TCRdb kept only the in-frame ones, dropping some. Of about 160,000 clones listed, about 72% are singletons. The sample originates from a study of cytomegalovirus exposure and HLA in healthy donors. Study-wide context: Of 300 to 500 genotyped donors, approximately 84% clustered with self-reported Caucasian donors.

The study, taken as a whole, reports: Most of the CMV-associated TCR beta chains (in a later analysis) appeared to be HLA-restricted. It was reportedly the case that the classifier diagnosed cytomegalovirus status with high specificity and sensitivity.

The specimen was PBMCs. The genes are TRBV5-4 and TRBJ1-1, with D unclear. The source of this sequence is a man in his 60s in good health and CMV-seronegative. The CDR3 DNA reads as TGTGCCAGCAGCCTTGGAGGAGTCTTGACTGAAGCTTTCTTT. Translation gives CASSLGGVLTEAFF.